This T cell receptor beta chain was obtained from a study of breast tumors, draining lymph nodes, adjacent tissues. Findings and caveats of the study: Findings are consistent with lymph node origin and intratumoral expansion of most tumor T cells. Tumor repertoires ranked between lymph nodes and nontumor tissue in diversity, with V and J gene preferences. Data only fit, rather than demonstrated, lymph node origin of most tumor T cells.

Points on this clonotype: The antigen is undetermined.

Samples came from axillary lymph nodes draining the breast cancer. V was clipped by 3 bases and J by 6 bases; unmatched bases: 5. Germline V lookup: CDR1 KGHSH, CDR2 LQKENI. The length of the CDR3 is 15 residues. TCRdb itself ran the multiplex PCR reads through MiXCR, one entry per CDR3 protein. Of under 250,000 distinct CDR3 sequences detected, about a third appear once; the ten largest clones hold about 1.4%. This receptor was obtained from a female donor with breast cancer. Some clones in this sample may be carry-over from other donors' samples. The chain joins TRBV18 to TRBJ1-4, with 9 positions matching TRBD1. The material sequenced was axillary lymph node tissue. For the CDR3, the DNA is TGTGCCAGCTCACCCCCGGACAGGGGCCATGAAAAACTGTTTTTT. Amino acids: CASSPPDRGHEKLFF. The full variable domain, its missing parts supplied by reference TRBV18 and TRBJ1-4, is NAGVMQNPRHLVRRRGQEARLRCSPMKGHSHVYWYRQLPEEGLKFMVYLQKENIIDESGMPKERFSAEFPKEGPSILRIQQVVRGDSAAYFCASSPPDRGHEKLFFGSGTQLSVL.